The T cell receptor beta chain described here comes from a study of blood T cells in healthy people across ages. The CDR3 spans 12 residues. Germline V gene sequence: CDR1 SGHTA, CDR2 FQGTGA. The germline V and J ends were trimmed by 5 bases and 11 bases, with 15 bases remaining between them. Next came a second PCR, run for about 6 to 11 cycles, which used a sample-barcoded 5' primer along with a J-beta primer mix. TCRdb passed the 5' RACE reads through MiXCR, listing each CDR3 protein once. The sample carries around 800,000 distinct CDR3 sequences, about 53% recorded once. Notes on the study in general: Researchers judged that diversity estimates from one million T cells fell short of true values.

Details on this clonotype: No antigen is known for it.

The V call is TRBV7-3, the J call TRBJ2-5, with D unresolved. The specimen was blood. This TCR came from an elderly man in good health. CDR3 protein: CASSRGASEQYF. The CDR3 DNA reads TGTGCCAGCAGCCGCGGAGCTAGTGAGCAGTACTTC. The variable domain in full, completed from reference TRBV7-3 and TRBJ2-5, reads GAGVSQTPSNKVTEKGKYVELRCDPISGHTALYWYRQSLGQGPEFLIYFQGTGAADDSGLPNDRFFAVRPEGSVSTLKIQRTERGDSAVYLCASSRGASEQYFGPGTRLLVL.